This TCR beta chain was captured in a study of T cells in tuberculosis. Overall study: IGRA-negative adolescents, IGRA-positive adolescents with latent tuberculosis and adults with active tuberculosis formed this South African cohort. General study findings and limits: GMM-specific TCRs were nearer to active tuberculosis alpha repertoires, suggesting expansion.

TCRdb keeps only in-frame clones here, not all; method: immunoSEQ multiplex PCR. Here the sample spans tens of thousands of clones, about 92% being singletons. On this clone itself: The target antigen is unknown.

V was pared by 3 bases and J by 7 bases, with 13 bases of the junction left unmatched. The CDR3 sequence is 16 residues long. Germline assignment: CDR1 ENHRY and CDR2 SYGVKD. Sequencing was carried out using PBMCs. This sequence originates from a donor between 5 and 29 years old with latent tuberculosis or without tuberculosis infection. Some clones in this sample may be carry-over from other donors' samples. The rearrangement links TRBV10-3 to TRBJ2-3, with TRBD2 matching over 7 bases. CDR3 nucleotides: TGTGCCATCAGTGATACTAGGGCGGGAGAGGGGTATACGCAGTATTTT. This translates into CAISDTRAGEGYTQYF.